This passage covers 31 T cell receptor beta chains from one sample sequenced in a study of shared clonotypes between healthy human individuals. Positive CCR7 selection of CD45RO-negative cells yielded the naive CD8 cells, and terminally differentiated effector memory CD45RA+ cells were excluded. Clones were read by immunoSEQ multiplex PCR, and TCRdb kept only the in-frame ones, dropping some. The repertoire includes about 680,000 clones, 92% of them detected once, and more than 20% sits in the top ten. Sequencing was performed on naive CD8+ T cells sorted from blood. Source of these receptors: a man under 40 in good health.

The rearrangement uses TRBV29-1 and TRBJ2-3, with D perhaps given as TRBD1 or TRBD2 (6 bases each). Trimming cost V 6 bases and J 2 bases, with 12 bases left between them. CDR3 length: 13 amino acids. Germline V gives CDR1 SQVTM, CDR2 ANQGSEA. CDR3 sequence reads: CSVRGGITDTQYF. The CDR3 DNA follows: TGCAGCGTAAGAGGGGGGATCACAGATACGCAGTATTTT.

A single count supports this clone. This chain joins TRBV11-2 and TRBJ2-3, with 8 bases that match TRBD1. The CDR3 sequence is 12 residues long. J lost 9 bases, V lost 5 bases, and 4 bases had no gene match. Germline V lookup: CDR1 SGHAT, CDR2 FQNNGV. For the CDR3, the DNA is TGTGCCAGCAGCCCGGACAGGGAGACGCAGTATTTT. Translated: CASSPDRETQYF. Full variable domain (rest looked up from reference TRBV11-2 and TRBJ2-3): EAGVAQSPRYKIIEKRQSVAFWCNPISGHATLYWYQQILGQGPKLLIQFQNNGVVDDSQLPKDRFSAERLKGVDSTLKIQPAKLEDSAVYLCASSPDRETQYFGPGTRLTVL.

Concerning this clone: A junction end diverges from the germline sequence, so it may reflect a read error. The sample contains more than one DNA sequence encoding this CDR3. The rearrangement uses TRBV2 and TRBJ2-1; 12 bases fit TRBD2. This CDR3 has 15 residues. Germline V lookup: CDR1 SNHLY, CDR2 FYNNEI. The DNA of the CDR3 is TGTGCCAGCAGCGAAGGACTAGCGGGGTACAATGAGCAGTTCTTC. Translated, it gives CASSEGLAGYNEQFF.

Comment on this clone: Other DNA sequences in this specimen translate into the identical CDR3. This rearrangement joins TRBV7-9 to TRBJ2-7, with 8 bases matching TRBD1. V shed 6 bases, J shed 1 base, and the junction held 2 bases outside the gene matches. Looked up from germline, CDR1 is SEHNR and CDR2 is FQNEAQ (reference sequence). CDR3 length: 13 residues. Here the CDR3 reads CASSDRGSYEQYF. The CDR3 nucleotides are TGTGCCAGCAGTGACAGGGGATCCTACGAGCAGTACTTC.

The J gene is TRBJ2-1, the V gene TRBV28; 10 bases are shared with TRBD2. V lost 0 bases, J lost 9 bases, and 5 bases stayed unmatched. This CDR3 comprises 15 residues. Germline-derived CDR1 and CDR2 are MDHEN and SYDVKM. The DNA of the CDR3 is TGTGCCAGCAGTTTATGGGCTAGCGGGAGCGTTGAGCAGTTCTTC. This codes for CASSLWASGSVEQFF.

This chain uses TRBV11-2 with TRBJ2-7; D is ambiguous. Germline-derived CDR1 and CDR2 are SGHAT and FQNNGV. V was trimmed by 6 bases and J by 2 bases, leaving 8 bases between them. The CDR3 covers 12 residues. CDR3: CASSGQTYEQYF. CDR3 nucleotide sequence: TGTGCCAGCAGTGGGCAGACCTACGAGCAGTACTTC.

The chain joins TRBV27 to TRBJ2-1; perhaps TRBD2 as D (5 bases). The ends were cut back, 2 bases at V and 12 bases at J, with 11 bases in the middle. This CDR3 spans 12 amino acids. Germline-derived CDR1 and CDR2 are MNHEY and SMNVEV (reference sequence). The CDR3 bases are TGTGCCAGCAGTTTAGTTGGAGGTGGGCAGTTCTTC. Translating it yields CASSLVGGGQFF.

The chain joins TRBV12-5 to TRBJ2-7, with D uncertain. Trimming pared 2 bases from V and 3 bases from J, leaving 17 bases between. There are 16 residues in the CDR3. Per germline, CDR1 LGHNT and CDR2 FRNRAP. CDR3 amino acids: CASGLPSLGSHYEQYF. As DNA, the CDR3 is TGTGCTAGTGGTTTGCCTTCCTTGGGGTCCCACTACGAGCAGTACTTC.

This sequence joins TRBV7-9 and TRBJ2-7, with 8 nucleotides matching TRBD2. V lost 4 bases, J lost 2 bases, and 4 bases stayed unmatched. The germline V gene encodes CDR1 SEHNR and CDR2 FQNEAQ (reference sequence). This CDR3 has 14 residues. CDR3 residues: CASSSGTRPYEQYF. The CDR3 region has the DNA TGTGCCAGCAGCTCCGGGACTAGACCCTACGAGCAGTACTTC.

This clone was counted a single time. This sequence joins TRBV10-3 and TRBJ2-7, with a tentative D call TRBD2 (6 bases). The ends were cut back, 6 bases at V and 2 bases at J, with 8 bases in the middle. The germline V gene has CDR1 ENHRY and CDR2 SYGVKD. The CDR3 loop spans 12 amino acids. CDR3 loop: CAISGSPYEQYF. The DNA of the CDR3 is TGTGCCATCAGCGGGAGTCCCTACGAGCAGTACTTC.

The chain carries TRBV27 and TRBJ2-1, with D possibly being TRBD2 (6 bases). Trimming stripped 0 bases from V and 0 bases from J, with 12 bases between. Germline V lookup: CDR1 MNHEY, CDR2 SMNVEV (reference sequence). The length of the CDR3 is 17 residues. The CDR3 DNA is TGTGCCAGCAGTTTATCGGGGGGACTGATCTCCTACAATGAGCAGTTCTTC. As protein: CASSLSGGLISYNEQFF.

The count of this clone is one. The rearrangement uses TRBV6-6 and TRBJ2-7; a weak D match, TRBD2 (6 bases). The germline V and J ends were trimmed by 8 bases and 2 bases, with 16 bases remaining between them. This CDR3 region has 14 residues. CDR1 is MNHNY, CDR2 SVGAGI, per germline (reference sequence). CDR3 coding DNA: TGTGCCAGCTCAGTACGACTAGTAACCTACGAGCAGTACTTC. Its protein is CASSVRLVTYEQYF.

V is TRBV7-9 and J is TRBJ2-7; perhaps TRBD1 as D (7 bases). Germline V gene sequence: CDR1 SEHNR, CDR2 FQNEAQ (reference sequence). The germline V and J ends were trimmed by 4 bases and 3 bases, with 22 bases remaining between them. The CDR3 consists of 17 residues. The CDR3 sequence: CASSYDGGGRHFYEQYF. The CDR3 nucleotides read TGTGCCAGCAGCTACGACGGAGGGGGCAGGCATTTCTACGAGCAGTACTTC. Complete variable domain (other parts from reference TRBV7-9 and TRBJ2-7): DTGVSQNPRHKITKRGQNVTFRCDPISEHNRLYWYRQTLGQGPEFLTYFQNEAQLEKSRLLSDRFSAERPKGSFSTLEIQRTEQGDSAMYLCASSYDGGGRHFYEQYFGPGTRLTVT.

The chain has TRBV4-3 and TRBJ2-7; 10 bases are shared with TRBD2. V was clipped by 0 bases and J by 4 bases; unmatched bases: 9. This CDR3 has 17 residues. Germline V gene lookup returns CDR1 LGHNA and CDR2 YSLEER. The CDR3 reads CASSQDMLAGVNYEQYF. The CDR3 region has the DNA TGCGCCAGCAGCCAAGATATGCTAGCGGGAGTTAATTACGAGCAGTACTTC.

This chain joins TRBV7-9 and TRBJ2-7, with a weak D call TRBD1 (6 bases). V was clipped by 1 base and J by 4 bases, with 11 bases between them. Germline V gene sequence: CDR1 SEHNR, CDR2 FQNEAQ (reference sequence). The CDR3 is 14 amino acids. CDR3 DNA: TGTGCCAGCAGCTTAGTACAGGGCCCGTACGAGCAGTACTTC. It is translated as CASSLVQGPYEQYF.

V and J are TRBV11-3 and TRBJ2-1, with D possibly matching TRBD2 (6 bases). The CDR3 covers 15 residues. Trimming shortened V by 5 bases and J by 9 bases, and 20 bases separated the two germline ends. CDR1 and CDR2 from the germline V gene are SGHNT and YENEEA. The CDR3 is CASSPMTRWIGEQFF. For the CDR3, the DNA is TGTGCCAGCAGCCCCATGACTAGGTGGATAGGTGAGCAGTTCTTC.

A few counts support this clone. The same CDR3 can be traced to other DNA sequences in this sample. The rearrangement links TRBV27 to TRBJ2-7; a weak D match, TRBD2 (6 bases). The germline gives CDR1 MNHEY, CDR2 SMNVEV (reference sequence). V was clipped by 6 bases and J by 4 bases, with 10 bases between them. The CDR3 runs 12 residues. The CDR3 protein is CASRTGAYEQYF. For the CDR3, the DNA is TGTGCCAGCAGAACGGGAGCGTACGAGCAGTACTTC.

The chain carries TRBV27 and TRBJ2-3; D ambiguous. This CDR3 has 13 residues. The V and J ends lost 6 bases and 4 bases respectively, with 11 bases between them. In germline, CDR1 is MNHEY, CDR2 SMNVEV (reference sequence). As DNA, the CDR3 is TGTGCCAGCAGACCCCTGCGCCCAGATACGCAGTATTTT. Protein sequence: CASRPLRPDTQYF.

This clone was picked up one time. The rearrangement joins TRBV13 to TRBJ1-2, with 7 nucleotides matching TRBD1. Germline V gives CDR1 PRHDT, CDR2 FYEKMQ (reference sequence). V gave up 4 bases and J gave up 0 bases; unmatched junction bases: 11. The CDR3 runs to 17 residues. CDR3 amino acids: CASSSGPGTEANYGYTF. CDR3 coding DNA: TGTGCCAGCAGCTCGGGTCCCGGGACAGAAGCTAACTATGGCTACACCTTC.

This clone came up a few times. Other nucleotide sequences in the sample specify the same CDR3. CDR3 sequence reads: CASSPGTSGYEQYF. CDR3 bases: TGTGCCAGCAGTCCCGGGACTAGCGGCTACGAGCAGTACTTC. The chain uses TRBV27 and TRBJ2-7, with 11 bases that match TRBD2. CDR1 is MNHEY, CDR2 SMNVEV, per germline (reference sequence). CDR3 length equals 14 residues. The trim removed 5 bases at V and 3 bases at J, leaving 3 bases unmatched.

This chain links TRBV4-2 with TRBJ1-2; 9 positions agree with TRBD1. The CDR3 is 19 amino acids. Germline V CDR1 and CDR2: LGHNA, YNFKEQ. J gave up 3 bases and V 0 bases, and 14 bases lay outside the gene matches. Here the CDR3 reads CASSQDSPSRDRADYGYTF. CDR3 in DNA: TGTGCCAGCAGCCAAGATTCACCGAGTAGGGACAGGGCAGACTATGGCTACACCTTC.

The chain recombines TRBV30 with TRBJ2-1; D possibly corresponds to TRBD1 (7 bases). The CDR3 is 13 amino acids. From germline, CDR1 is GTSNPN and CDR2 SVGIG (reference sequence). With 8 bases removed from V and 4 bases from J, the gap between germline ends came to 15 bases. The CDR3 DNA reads TGTGCCAGGACAGGAGGGGATTACAATGAGCAGTTCTTC. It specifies CARTGGDYNEQFF.

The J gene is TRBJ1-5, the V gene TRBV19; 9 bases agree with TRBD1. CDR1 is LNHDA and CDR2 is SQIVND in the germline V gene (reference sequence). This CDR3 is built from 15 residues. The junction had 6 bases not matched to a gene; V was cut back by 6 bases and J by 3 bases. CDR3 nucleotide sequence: TGTGCCAGTAGCCGACAGGGGGACTCCAATCAGCCCCAGCATTTT. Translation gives CASSRQGDSNQPQHF.

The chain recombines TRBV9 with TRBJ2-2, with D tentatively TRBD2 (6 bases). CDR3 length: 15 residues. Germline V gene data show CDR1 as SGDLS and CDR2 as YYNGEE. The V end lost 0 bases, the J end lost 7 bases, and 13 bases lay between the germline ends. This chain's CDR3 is CASSVDGGGDGELFF. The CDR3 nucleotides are TGTGCCAGCAGCGTAGACGGCGGAGGGGACGGGGAGCTGTTTTTT.

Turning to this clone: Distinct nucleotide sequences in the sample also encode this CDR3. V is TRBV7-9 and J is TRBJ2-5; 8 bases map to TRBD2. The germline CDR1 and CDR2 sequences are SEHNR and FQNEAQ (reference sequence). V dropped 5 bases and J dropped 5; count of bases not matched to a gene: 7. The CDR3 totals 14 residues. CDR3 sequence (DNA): TGTGCCAGCAGCCTAAGCGGGAGAGGGGAGACCCAGTACTTC. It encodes CASSLSGRGETQYF. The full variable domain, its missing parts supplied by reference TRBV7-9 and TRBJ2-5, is DTGVSQNPRHKITKRGQNVTFRCDPISEHNRLYWYRQTLGQGPEFLTYFQNEAQLEKSRLLSDRFSAERPKGSFSTLEIQRTEQGDSAMYLCASSLSGRGETQYFGPGTRLLVL.

As DNA, the CDR3 is TGTGCCAGTAGTATTATCGGTGTGGGACAGCACTACGAGCAGTACTTC. Translation gives CASSIIGVGQHYEQYF. The chain carries TRBV19 and TRBJ2-7, with 7 bases lining up with TRBD1. Trimming cost V 3 bases and J 3 bases; bases outside gene matches: 11. This CDR3 is built from 16 residues. Germline V gene sequence: CDR1 LNHDA, CDR2 SQIVND (reference sequence).

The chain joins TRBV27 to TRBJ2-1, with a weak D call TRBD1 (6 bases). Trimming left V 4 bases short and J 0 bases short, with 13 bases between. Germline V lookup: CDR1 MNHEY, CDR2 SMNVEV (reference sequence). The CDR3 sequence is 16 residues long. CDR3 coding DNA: TGTGCCAGCAGTTCAAACAGGGTAAGCTCCTACAATGAGCAGTTCTTC. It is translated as CASSSNRVSSYNEQFF.

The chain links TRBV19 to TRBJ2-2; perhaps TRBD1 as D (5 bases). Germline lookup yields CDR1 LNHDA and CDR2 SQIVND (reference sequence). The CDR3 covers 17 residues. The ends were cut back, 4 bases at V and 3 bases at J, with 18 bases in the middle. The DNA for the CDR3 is TGTGCCAGTAGTAGCCATTGGGGCGAAGTGCACACCGGGGAGCTGTTTTTT. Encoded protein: CASSSHWGEVHTGELFF.

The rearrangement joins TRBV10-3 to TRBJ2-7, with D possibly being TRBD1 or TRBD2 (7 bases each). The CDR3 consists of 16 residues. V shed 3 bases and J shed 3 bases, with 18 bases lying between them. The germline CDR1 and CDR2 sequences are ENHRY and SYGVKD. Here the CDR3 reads CAISERSGTDFYEQYF. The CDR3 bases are TGTGCCATCAGTGAAAGAAGCGGGACAGATTTCTACGAGCAGTACTTC.

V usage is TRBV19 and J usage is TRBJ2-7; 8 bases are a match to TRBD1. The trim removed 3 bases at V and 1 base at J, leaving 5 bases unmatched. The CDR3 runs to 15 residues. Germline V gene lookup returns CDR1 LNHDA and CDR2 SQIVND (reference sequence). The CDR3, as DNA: TGTGCCAGTAGTATGCTGGGACAGGCTTCCTACGAGCAGTACTTC. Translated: CASSMLGQASYEQYF.

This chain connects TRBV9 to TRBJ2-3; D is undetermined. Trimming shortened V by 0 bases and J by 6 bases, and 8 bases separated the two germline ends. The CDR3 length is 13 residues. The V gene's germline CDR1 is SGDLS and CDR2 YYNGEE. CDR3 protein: CASSVVASDTQYF. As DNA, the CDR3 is TGTGCCAGCAGCGTAGTGGCTTCTGATACGCAGTATTTT. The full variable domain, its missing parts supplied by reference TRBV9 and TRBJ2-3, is DSGVTQTPKHLITATGQRVTLRCSPRSGDLSVYWYQQSLDQGLQFLIQYYNGEERAKGNILERFSAQQFPDLHSELNLSSLELGDSALYFCASSVVASDTQYFGPGTRLTVL.